Listed here are 26 T cell receptor beta chains from one sample, sequenced in a study of blood T cell repertoires in COVID-19. Produced via immunoSEQ multiplex PCR; TCRdb's table is partial and in-frame only. Of about 160,000 clones detected, approximately 93% appear once; the ten largest clones hold under 2%. Sequenced input: peripheral blood. These receptors were taken from a woman aged 60 to 75 with COVID-19, enrolled during active disease.

The chain recombines TRBV6-5 with TRBJ1-2; 10 nucleotides line up with TRBD1. Per the germline V gene, CDR1 is MNHEY and CDR2 is SVGAGI. The CDR3 consists of 16 residues. V dropped 4 bases and J dropped 7; count of bases not matched to a gene: 12. The CDR3 DNA reads TGTGCCAGCAGTTGGGGGACAGGGGATATCGGCGGTGGCTACACCTTC. Its translation is CASSWGTGDIGGGYTF.

This chain connects TRBV6-5 to TRBJ2-1; a weak D match, TRBD1 (5 bases). CDR1 and CDR2 from the germline V gene are MNHEY and SVGAGI. The CDR3 loop spans 14 amino acids. The germline V and J ends were trimmed by 5 bases and 0 bases, with 8 bases remaining between them. The chain's CDR3 is CASSPTDSYNEQFF. As DNA, the CDR3 is TGTGCCAGCAGTCCGACAGACTCCTACAATGAGCAGTTCTTC.

The count of this clone is one. The chain employs TRBV19 and TRBJ2-2; 9 bases agree with TRBD1. The V and J ends lost 3 bases and 5 bases, in that order; junction bases with no gene match: 4. Germline V lookup: CDR1 LNHDA, CDR2 SQIVND (reference sequence). The CDR3 extends over 15 amino acids. This chain's CDR3 is CASSIGTGRTGELFF. CDR3 coding DNA: TGTGCCAGTAGTATCGGGACAGGGAGAACCGGGGAGCTGTTTTTT.

V is TRBV5-1 and J is TRBJ2-3; tentatively, D is TRBD1 (6 bases). Trimming took off 4 bases at V and 5 bases at J, with 11 bases between the two ends. In germline, CDR1 is SGHRS, CDR2 YFSETQ. The CDR3 runs to 13 residues. In DNA, the CDR3 is TGCGCCAGCAGCCGGGACAACGGAGATACGCAGTATTTT. Protein: CASSRDNGDTQYF.

The chain links TRBV27 to TRBJ2-7; 8 bases agree with TRBD1. Germline trimming cut 5 bases from V and 3 bases from J; bases unmatched to any gene: 3. This CDR3 is 13 amino acids long. Germline V gives CDR1 MNHEY, CDR2 SMNVEV (reference sequence). CDR3 sequence (DNA): TGTGCCAGCAGTGCCACAGGGGGCTACGAGCAGTACTTC. This gives the protein CASSATGGYEQYF.

The genes are TRBV11-2 and TRBJ1-1; D remains unclear. The V end was cut by 5 bases, the J end by 5 bases, with 12 bases between. Per the germline V gene, CDR1 is SGHAT and CDR2 is FQNNGV. The CDR3 runs 13 residues. CDR3 nucleotides: TGTGCCAGCAGCCCCCTCGGGAATACTGAAGCTTTCTTT. Its translation: CASSPLGNTEAFF.

The V gene is TRBV15, the J gene TRBJ1-2; D possibly corresponds to TRBD1 (6 bases). The CDR3 is 15 residues long. The germline gives CDR1 LNHNV, CDR2 YYDKDF (reference sequence). V was shortened by 1 base and J by 6 bases, with 15 bases between the two germline ends. The CDR3 nucleotides are TGTGCCACCAGCAGAGCCCCAGGGCAGGGGCATGGCTACACCTTC. Encoded protein: CATSRAPGQGHGYTF.

The chain's CDR3 is CAISDPREPAPEAFF. The CDR3 nucleotides read TGTGCCATCAGTGATCCTCGGGAGCCGGCGCCTGAAGCTTTCTTT. J is TRBJ1-1 and V is TRBV10-3; D is ambiguous. The CDR3 loop spans 15 amino acids. The V gene lost 3 bases and the J gene lost 6 bases, with 17 bases spanning the gap. Germline V gene sequence: CDR1 ENHRY, CDR2 SYGVKD.

This clone appeared once. This rearrangement joins TRBV7-2 to TRBJ1-6, with no clear D. This CDR3 spans 14 amino acids. CDR1 and CDR2 from the germline V gene are SGHTA and FQGNSA. Trimming left V 0 bases short and J 7 bases short, with 7 bases between. The CDR3 region is CASSLAPGNSPLHF. The CDR3 DNA sequence: TGTGCCAGCAGCTTAGCGCCCGGGAATTCACCCCTCCACTTT.

The chain has TRBV21-1 and TRBJ2-6; the table's TRBD1 call for D was not verified on the DNA. TRBV21-1 is recorded as a pseudogene. CDR3 length: 21 amino acids. The CDR3 DNA is TGTGCCAGCAGCAAAGTGATCCATTGGGGACAGGAACGCTCTGGGGCCAACGTCCTGACTTTC. As protein: CASSKVIHWGQERSGANVLTF.

In its sample, this clone was seen a few times. The rearrangement joins TRBV27 to TRBJ2-7; 9 nucleotides match TRBD1. From germline, CDR1 is MNHEY and CDR2 SMNVEV (reference sequence). V lost 4 bases, J lost 3 bases, and 7 bases stayed unmatched. The CDR3 covers 15 residues. CDR3 coding DNA: TGTGCCAGCAGTTGGTCGACAGGGGGGGTCTACGAGCAGTACTTC. It is translated as CASSWSTGGVYEQYF.

The rearrangement joins TRBV10-3 to TRBJ1-5; D is unclear. V was pared by 9 bases and J by 1 base, with 10 bases between. This CDR3 is 13 amino acids long. The germline V gene has CDR1 ENHRY and CDR2 SYGVKD. CDR3 amino acids: CAIGRESNQPQHF. In DNA, the CDR3 is TGTGCCATAGGGAGGGAGAGCAATCAGCCCCAGCATTTT.

This clone occurred once. The CDR3 nucleotides are TGCAGCGTTGGGTTAGACACTGAAGCTTTCTTT. Its protein is CSVGLDTEAFF. The chain carries TRBV29-1 and TRBJ1-1; D gene uncertain. V shed 4 bases and J shed 3 bases, with 6 bases lying between them. Germline V gene sequence: CDR1 SQVTM, CDR2 ANQGSEA. The CDR3 runs to 11 residues.

This clone has just one count. V gene TRBV7-2 combines with J gene TRBJ2-7; maybe TRBD1 (7 bases). CDR1 and CDR2 from the germline V gene are SGHTA and FQGNSA. CDR3 length: 13 residues. V was clipped by 5 bases and J by 6 bases, with 14 bases between them. The CDR3 nucleotides read TGTGCCAGCAGCCGCGGACAGGAGGGCGAGCAGTACTTC. It codes for CASSRGQEGEQYF.

The rearrangement joins TRBV18 to TRBJ1-1, with TRBD1 identical over 10 bases. The V gene end was trimmed by 5 bases and the J gene end by 3 bases; junction bases not matched to a gene: 3. Looked up from germline, CDR1 is KGHSH and CDR2 is LQKENI. The CDR3 contains 14 residues. This CDR3 reads CASSGDRGDTEAFF. The CDR3 region has the DNA TGTGCCAGCTCAGGGGACAGGGGAGACACTGAAGCTTTCTTT.

V usage is TRBV3-1 (or the pseudogene TRBV3-2) and J usage is TRBJ1-6, with D possibly matching TRBD1 (6 bases). The V gene lost 4 bases and the J gene lost 5 bases, with 12 bases spanning the gap. Germline V gives CDR1 LGHDT, CDR2 YNNKEL (reference sequence). CDR3 length equals 15 residues. This chain's CDR3 is CASSPRQADNSPLHF. The CDR3 DNA is TGTGCCAGCAGCCCCCGACAGGCGGATAATTCACCCCTCCACTTT.

Here the CDR3 reads CASSAGSNEQFF. The DNA for the CDR3 is TGTGCCAGCTCCGCCGGGAGCAATGAGCAGTTCTTC. The rearrangement uses TRBV18 and TRBJ2-1, with D possibly TRBD2 on 6 matching bases. CDR3 length equals 12 residues. V was shortened by 6 bases and J by 6 bases, with 9 bases between the two germline ends. CDR1 and CDR2 from the germline V gene are KGHSH and LQKENI.

V usage is TRBV9 and J usage is TRBJ1-1; 7 nucleotides match TRBD1. The CDR3 is 14 residues long. The germline V gene encodes CDR1 SGDLS and CDR2 YYNGEE. V gave up 1 base and J gave up 1 base; unmatched junction bases: 1. The CDR3 protein is CASSVQGGNTEAFF. CDR3 sequence (DNA): TGTGCCAGCAGCGTACAGGGGGGGAACACTGAAGCTTTCTTT.

The V and J genes are TRBV27 and TRBJ2-7; 7 nucleotides line up with TRBD1. The CDR3 is made up of 14 amino acids. The junction had 2 bases not matched to a gene; V was cut back by 3 bases and J by 0 bases. Germline CDR1 MNHEY, CDR2 SMNVEV (reference sequence). The CDR3: CASSLGDSSYEQYF. The DNA for the CDR3 is TGTGCCAGCAGTTTGGGGGACAGCTCCTACGAGCAGTACTTC.

The rearrangement uses TRBV7-3 and TRBJ1-1; 11 nucleotides line up with TRBD1. CDR1 is SGHTA, CDR2 FQGTGA, per germline. The CDR3 runs to 17 residues. J was trimmed by 4 bases and V by 3 bases; bases with no gene match: 10. In DNA form, the CDR3 reads TGTGCCAGCAGCTTGCCCGGGACAGGGGGTTTAGGCACTGAAGCTTTCTTT. It yields the protein CASSLPGTGGLGTEAFF. The full variable domain, with the rest looked up from reference TRBV7-3 and TRBJ1-1, is GAGVSQTPSNKVTEKGKYVELRCDPISGHTALYWYRQSLGQGPEFLIYFQGTGAADDSGLPNDRFFAVRPEGSVSTLKIQRTERGDSAVYLCASSLPGTGGLGTEAFFGQGTRLTVV.

This chain links TRBV10-3 with TRBJ1-2, with TRBD1 as a possible D gene (5 bases). V gave up 10 bases and J gave up 2 bases, with 23 bases separating them. This CDR3 is built from 16 residues. Germline V CDR1 and CDR2: ENHRY, SYGVKD. CDR3 in DNA: TGTGCCAACAGCCCGGTTGGGAGGGACTCCAACTATGGCTACACCTTC. Its protein is CANSPVGRDSNYGYTF.

The rearrangement uses TRBV6-5 and TRBJ1-1; tentative D call: TRBD1 (5 bases). The germline gives CDR1 MNHEY, CDR2 SVGAGI. V lost 2 bases, J lost 1 base, and 8 bases lay in between. The CDR3 has 14 residues. The CDR3 DNA sequence: TGTGCCAGCAGTTACGGACACGCGAACACTGAAGCTTTCTTT. Translating it yields CASSYGHANTEAFF.

The chain combines TRBV14 with TRBJ2-7; D call uncertain. Germline CDR1 reads SGHDN; CDR2 reads FVKESK. The CDR3 is made up of 13 amino acids. The V gene lost 4 bases and the J gene lost 2 bases, with 9 bases spanning the gap. For the CDR3, the DNA is TGTGCCAGCAGCCTCGGTAGTACCTACGAGCAGTACTTC. Translating it yields CASSLGSTYEQYF.

This clone was counted a single time. This chain connects TRBV3-1 (or the pseudogene TRBV3-2) to TRBJ2-2, with 7 bases that match TRBD2. V shed 4 bases, J shed 1 base, and the junction held 6 bases outside the gene matches. The CDR3 runs to 16 residues. Germline CDR1 reads LGHDT; CDR2 reads YNNKEL (reference sequence). The CDR3 sequence is CASSPLARLNTGELFF. In nucleotides, the CDR3 is TGTGCCAGCAGCCCACTAGCGCGTTTGAACACCGGGGAGCTGTTTTTT.

The chain links TRBV10-3 to TRBJ1-2; 8 nucleotides match TRBD1. Germline V gives CDR1 ENHRY, CDR2 SYGVKD. Unmatched junction bases numbered 6, after V lost 2 bases and J lost 4 bases. This CDR3 contains 15 residues. CDR3 region: CAISERGGQAYGYTF. The CDR3, as DNA: TGTGCCATCAGTGAGAGGGGGGGACAGGCCTATGGCTACACCTTC.

A note on this clone: The same CDR3 also results from other DNA sequences found in this sample. The chain combines TRBV9 with TRBJ2-5, with D tentatively TRBD1 (5 bases). V lost 0 bases and J lost 3, with 6 bases in between. The CDR3 runs to 13 residues. Germline CDR1 is SGDLS and CDR2 is YYNGEE. The CDR3 coding sequence is TGTGCCAGCAGCGTAGGGGGCGAAGAGACCCAGTACTTC. Translating gives CASSVGGEETQYF.